This entry concerns a single T cell receptor (beta chain). Its antigen remains unknown. The data were produced by immunoSEQ multiplex PCR, yet TCRdb's version contains in-frame clones alone and is incomplete. The data show roughly 90,000 clones, 80% to 95% seen once. V lost 5 bases to trimming and J lost 1 base; unmatched junction nucleotides: 10. Germline CDR1 MDHEN, CDR2 SYDVKM. This CDR3 is built from 16 residues. The data stem from a study of cytomegalovirus exposure and HLA in healthy donors. An approximately 120-subject validation cohort, separate from the roughly 700-subject first cohort, supplied the donors. Study findings and constraints: The tendency of first-cohort TCR clusters to co-occur in the 120 validation repertoires was the finding of a later analysis. Reported performance of the classifier showed diagnosis of cytomegalovirus status with high specificity and sensitivity.

This sequence originates from a woman aged 25-40 years in good health and CMV-seropositive. The chain joins TRBV28 to TRBJ2-7; 8 nucleotides align to TRBD1. Sequences were obtained from PBMCs. CDR3 protein: CASSQWTGTGSYEQYF. CDR3 sequence (DNA): TGTGCCAGCAGTCAGTGGACCGGGACAGGATCCTACGAGCAGTACTTC. The variable domain in full, with the rest retrieved from reference TRBV28 and TRBJ2-7, is DVKVTQSSRYLVKRTGEKVFLECVQDMDHENMFWYRQDPGLGLRLIYFSYDVKMKEKGDIPEGYSVSREKKERFSLILESASTNQTSMYLCASSQWTGTGSYEQYFGPGTRLTVT.